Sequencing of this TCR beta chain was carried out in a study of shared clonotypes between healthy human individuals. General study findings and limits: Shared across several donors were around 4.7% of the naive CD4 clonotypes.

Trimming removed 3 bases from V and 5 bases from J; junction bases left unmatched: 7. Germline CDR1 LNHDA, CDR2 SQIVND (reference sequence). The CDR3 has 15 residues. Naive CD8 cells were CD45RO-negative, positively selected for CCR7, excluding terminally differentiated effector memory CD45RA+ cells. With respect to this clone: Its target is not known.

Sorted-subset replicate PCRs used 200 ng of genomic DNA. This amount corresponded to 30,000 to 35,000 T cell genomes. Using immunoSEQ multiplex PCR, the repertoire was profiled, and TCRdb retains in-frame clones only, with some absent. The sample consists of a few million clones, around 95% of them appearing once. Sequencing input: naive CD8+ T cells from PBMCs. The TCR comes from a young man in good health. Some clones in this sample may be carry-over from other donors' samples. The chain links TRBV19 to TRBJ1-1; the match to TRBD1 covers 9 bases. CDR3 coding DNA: TGTGCCAGTAGTATCGGGAGACAGGGGGAAACTGAAGCTTTCTTT. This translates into CASSIGRQGETEAFF. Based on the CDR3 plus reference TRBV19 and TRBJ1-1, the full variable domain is DGGITQSPKYLFRKEGQNVTLSCEQNLNHDAMYWYRQDPGQGLRLIYYSQIVNDFQKGDIAEGYSVSREKKESFPLTVTSAQKNPTAFYLCASSIGRQGETEAFFGQGTRLTVV.